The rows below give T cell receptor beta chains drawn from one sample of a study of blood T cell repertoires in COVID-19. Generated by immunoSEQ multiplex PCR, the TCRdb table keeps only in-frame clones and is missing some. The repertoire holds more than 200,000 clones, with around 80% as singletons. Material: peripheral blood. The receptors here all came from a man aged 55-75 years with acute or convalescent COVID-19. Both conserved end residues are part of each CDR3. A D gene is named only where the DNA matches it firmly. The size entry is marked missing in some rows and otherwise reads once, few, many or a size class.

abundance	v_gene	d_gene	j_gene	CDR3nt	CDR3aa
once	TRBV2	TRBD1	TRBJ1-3	TGTGCCAGCTCGGGACAGTTTTTCTCTGGAAACACCATATATTTT	CASSGQFFSGNTIYF
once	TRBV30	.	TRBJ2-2	TGTGCCTGGAGTGTCGGGCTAGCTGGGTCCGGGGAGCTGTTTTTT	CAWSVGLAGSGELFF
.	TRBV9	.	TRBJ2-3	TGTGCCAGCAGCGTAGAAACCAGTGCAGATACGCAGTATTTT	CASSVETSADTQYF
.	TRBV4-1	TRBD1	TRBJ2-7	TGCGCCAGCAGCCTGGACAGGGCCTCCTACGAGCAGTACTTC	CASSLDRASYEQYF
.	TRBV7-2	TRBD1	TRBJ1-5	TGTGCCAGCTCGAGACAGGGCTATCAGCCCCAGCATTTT	CASSRQGYQPQHF
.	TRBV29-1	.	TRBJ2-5	TGCAGCGTACGAGGCGGAGAGACCCAGTACTTC	CSVRGGETQYF
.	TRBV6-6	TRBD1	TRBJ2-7	TGTGCCAGCACGGGCCGGGACAGGGGCTACGAGCAGTACTTC	CASTGRDRGYEQYF
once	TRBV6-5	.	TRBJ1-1	TGTGCCAGCAGTTACACCCCAGGGGCCCCTGAAGCTTTCTTT	CASSYTPGAPEAFF
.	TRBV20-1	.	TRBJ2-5	TGCAGTGCTAGTCGAGGGCTCGAGACCCAGTACTTC	CSASRGLETQYF
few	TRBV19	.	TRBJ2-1	TGTGCCAGTAGTATAGGAGGGAGAGGGTTCTTC	CASSIGGRGFF
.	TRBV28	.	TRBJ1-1	TGTGCCAGCAGTTTTCCACAGGGTTACACTGAAGCTTTCTTT	CASSFPQGYTEAFF
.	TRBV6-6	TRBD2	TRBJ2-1	TGTGCCAGCAGTTACGTAAGCGGGGGGTACAATGAGCAGTTCTTC	CASSYVSGGYNEQFF
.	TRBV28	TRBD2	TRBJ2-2	TGTGCCAGCAGGGCTAGCGGTTCGGGTGTAGCCGAGGAGCTGTTTTTT	CASRASGSGVAEELFF
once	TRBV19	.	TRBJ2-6	TGTGCCAGTAAGCTGAGTAAATTATCTGGGGCCAACGTCCTGACTTTC	CASKLSKLSGANVLTF
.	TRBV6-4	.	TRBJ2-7	TGTGCCAGCAGTGAACAATCCTTCTCCTACGAGCAGTACTTC	CASSEQSFSYEQYF
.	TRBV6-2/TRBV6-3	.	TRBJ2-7	TGTGCCAGCAGTCGCGGTTGGCCCTACGAGCAGTACTTC	CASSRGWPYEQYF
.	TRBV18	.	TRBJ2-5	TGTGCCAGCTCACCACCGGGTAGCGGTACTAAAGAGACCCAGTACTTC	CASSPPGSGTKETQYF
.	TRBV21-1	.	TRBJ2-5	TGTGCCAGCAGCAAAGTCGTCGTCCCAGGCCACCAAGAGACCCAGTACTTC	CASSKVVVPGHQETQYF
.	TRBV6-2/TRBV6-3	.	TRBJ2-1	TGTGCCAGCAGTTCGGTCTACAGGGCTCCCTCCTACAATGAGCAATTCTTC	CASSSVYRAPSYNEQFF
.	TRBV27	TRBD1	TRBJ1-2	TGTGCCAGCAGTTTATCGGCCCAGGGGGCGAACTATGGCTACACCTTC	CASSLSAQGANYGYTF
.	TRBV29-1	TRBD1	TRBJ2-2	TGCAGCGTTGACAGGGGGCGCGGCACCGGGGAGCTGTTTTTT	CSVDRGRGTGELFF
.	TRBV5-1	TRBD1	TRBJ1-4	TGCGCCAGCAGCTTGGGCCGAGTCCGACAGGGAGGAAATGAAAAACTGTTTTTT	CASSLGRVRQGGNEKLFF
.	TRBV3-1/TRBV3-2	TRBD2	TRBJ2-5	TGTGCCAGCAGCCCCGGGACTAGCGGGGGTCAGGAGACCCAGTACTTC	CASSPGTSGGQETQYF
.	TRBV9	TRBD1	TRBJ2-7	TGTGCCAGCAGCGCAACAGGGGTGCAGTACTTC	CASSATGVQYF
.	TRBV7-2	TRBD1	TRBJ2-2	TGTGCCAGCAGCCAGCGACAGGGGGGCCACACCGGGGAGCTGTTTTTT	CASSQRQGGHTGELFF
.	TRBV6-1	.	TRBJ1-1	TGTGCCAGCCGGAAGGAGACTGAAGCTTTCTTT	CASRKETEAFF
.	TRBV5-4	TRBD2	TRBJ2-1	TGTGCCAGCAGCGCCGGACTAGCGGGGGGGCCGATGTGGGATGAGCAGTTCTTC	CASSAGLAGGPMWDEQFF
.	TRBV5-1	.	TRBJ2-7	TGCGCCAGCAGCTTGTCAACAGGGATAGCCTACGAGCAGTACTTC	CASSLSTGIAYEQYF
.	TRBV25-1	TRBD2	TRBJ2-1	TGTGCCAGCAGCCAGCGGGGCGCCTACAATGAGCAGTTCTTC	CASSQRGAYNEQFF
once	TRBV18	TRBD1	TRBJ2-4	TGTGCCAGCTCACACAGACAGGGTGACATTCAGTACTTC	CASSHRQGDIQYF
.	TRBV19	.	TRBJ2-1	TGTGCCAGTAGAAAAATTGCGGGGGCCTCCTACAATGAGCAGTTCTTC	CASRKIAGASYNEQFF
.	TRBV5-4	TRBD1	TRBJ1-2	TGTGCCAGCAGACGGGACAGCTATGGCTACACCTTC	CASRRDSYGYTF
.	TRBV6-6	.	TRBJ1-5	TGTGCCAGCAGTACCCTTCCGGGGTATCAGCCCCAGCATTTT	CASSTLPGYQPQHF
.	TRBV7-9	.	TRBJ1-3	TGTGCCAGCAGCTTATCAGGGTCTGGAAACACCATATATTTT	CASSLSGSGNTIYF
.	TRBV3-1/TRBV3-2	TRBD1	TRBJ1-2	TGTGCCAGCAGCCATAACAGGGGGTTGTACTATGGCTACACCTTC	CASSHNRGLYYGYTF
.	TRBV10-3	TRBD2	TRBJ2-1	TGTGCCATCAGTGACCTTGGGTCCCCTGGACTAGCTTACAATGAGCAGTTCTTC	CAISDLGSPGLAYNEQFF
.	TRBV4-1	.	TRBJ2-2	TGCGCCAGCAGCCAAGATTTCGACACCGGGGAGCTGTTTTTT	CASSQDFDTGELFF
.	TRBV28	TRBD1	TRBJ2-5	TGTGCCAGCCCCGGACAGGCTGGGGAGACCCAGTACTTC	CASPGQAGETQYF
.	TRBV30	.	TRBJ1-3	TGTGCCTGGGTTTTATACTCTGGAAACACCATATATTTT	CAWVLYSGNTIYF
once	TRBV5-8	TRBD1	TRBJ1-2	TGTGCCAGCCGCGGAGACAGGGGTGGTAACACCTTC	CASRGDRGGNTF
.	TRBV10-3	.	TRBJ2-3	TGTGCCGTCGGGAGCACAGATACGCAGTATTTT	CAVGSTDTQYF
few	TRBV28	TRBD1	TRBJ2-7	TGTGCCAGCAGCTTTACCCCGGGACAGGGCCCTTACGAGCAGTACTTC	CASSFTPGQGPYEQYF
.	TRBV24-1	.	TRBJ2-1	TGTGCCACCAGTGACACAGGGTTTGCCCACAATGAGCAGTTCTTC	CATSDTGFAHNEQFF
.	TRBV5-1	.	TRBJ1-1	TGCGCCAGCAGCACTGACAGAACCGAAGCTTTCTTT	CASSTDRTEAFF
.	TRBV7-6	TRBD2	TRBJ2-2	TGTGCCAGCAGCTCCTTTACTACTAGCGGGGGGGCCCGAACCGGGGAGCTGTTTTTT	CASSSFTTSGGARTGELFF
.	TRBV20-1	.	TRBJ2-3	TGCAGTGCCCTCACAGATACGCAGTATTTT	CSALTDTQYF